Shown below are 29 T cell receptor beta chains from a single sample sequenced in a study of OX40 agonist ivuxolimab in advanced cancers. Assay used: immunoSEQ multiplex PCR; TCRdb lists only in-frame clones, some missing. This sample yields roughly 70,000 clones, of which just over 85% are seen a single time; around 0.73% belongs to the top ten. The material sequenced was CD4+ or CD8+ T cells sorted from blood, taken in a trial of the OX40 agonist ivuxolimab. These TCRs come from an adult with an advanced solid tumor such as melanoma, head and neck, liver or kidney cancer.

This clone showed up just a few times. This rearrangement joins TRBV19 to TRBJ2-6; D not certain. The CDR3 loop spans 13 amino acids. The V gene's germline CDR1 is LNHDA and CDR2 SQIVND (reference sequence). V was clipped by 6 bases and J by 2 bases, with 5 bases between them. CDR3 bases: TGTGCCAGTAGCGAGGCTGGGGCCAACGTCCTGACTTTC. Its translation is CASSEAGANVLTF. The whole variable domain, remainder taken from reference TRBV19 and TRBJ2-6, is DGGITQSPKYLFRKEGQNVTLSCEQNLNHDAMYWYRQDPGQGLRLIYYSQIVNDFQKGDIAEGYSVSREKKESFPLTVTSAQKNPTAFYLCASSEAGANVLTFGAGSRLTVL.

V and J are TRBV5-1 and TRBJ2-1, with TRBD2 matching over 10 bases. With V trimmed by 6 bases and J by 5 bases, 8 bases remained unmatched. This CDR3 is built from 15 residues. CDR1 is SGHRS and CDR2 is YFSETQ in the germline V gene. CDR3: CASTGTSESHNEQFF. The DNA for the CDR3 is TGCGCCAGCACCGGGACTAGCGAATCCCACAATGAGCAGTTCTTC.

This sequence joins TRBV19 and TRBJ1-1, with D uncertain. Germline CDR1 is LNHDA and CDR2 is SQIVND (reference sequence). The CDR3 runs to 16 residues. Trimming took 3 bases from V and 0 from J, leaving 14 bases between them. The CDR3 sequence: CASSIRREYMNTEAFF. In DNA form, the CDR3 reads TGTGCCAGTAGTATTAGAAGGGAGTATATGAACACTGAAGCTTTCTTT.

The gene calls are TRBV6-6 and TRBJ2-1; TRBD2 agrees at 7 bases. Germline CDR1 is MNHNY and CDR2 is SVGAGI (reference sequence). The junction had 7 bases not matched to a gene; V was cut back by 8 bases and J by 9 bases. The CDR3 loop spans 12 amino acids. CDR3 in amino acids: CASCWTGGEQFF. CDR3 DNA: TGTGCCAGCTGTTGGACGGGAGGTGAGCAGTTCTTC.

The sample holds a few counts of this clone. The CDR3 DNA reads as TGTGCCAGCAGCCCTGACCGCCTATCCTACAATGAGCAGTTCTTC. Translation: CASSPDRLSYNEQFF. The gene calls are TRBV13 and TRBJ2-1; D not resolved. Germline lookup yields CDR1 PRHDT and CDR2 FYEKMQ (reference sequence). Trimming left V 5 bases short and J 1 base short, with 12 bases between. The CDR3 loop spans 15 amino acids.

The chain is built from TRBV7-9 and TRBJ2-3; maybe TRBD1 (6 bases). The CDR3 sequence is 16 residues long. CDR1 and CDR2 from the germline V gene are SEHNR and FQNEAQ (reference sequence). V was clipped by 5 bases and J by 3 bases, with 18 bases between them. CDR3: CASSPPAQGRTDTQYF. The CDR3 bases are TGTGCCAGCAGCCCCCCAGCACAGGGTCGGACAGATACGCAGTATTTT.

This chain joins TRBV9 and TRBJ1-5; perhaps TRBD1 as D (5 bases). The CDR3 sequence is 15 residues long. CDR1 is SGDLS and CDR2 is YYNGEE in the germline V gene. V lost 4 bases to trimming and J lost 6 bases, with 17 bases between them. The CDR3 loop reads CASSPGRMDGQPQHF. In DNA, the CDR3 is TGTGCCAGCAGCCCGGGACGGATGGATGGTCAGCCCCAGCATTTT.

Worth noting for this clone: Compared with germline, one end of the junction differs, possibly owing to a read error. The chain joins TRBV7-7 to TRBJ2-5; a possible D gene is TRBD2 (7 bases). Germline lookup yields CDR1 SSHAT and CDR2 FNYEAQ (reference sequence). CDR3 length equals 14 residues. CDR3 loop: CASSLGGGSETQYF. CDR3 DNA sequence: TGTGCTAGCAGCTTAGGGGGGGGCAGCGAGACCCAGTACTTC.

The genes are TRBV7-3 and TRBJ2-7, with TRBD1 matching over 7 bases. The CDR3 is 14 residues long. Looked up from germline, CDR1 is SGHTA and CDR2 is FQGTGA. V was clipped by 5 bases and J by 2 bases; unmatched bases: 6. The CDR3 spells CASSRGQAPYEQYF. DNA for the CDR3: TGTGCCAGCAGCCGAGGACAGGCCCCCTACGAGCAGTACTTC.

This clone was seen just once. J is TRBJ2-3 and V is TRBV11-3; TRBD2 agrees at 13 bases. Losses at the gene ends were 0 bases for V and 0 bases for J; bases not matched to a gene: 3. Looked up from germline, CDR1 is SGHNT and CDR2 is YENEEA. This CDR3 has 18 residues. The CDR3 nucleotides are TGTGCCAGCAGCTTAGATCGGGGACTAGCGGGGAGCACAGATACGCAGTATTTT. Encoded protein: CASSLDRGLAGSTDTQYF.

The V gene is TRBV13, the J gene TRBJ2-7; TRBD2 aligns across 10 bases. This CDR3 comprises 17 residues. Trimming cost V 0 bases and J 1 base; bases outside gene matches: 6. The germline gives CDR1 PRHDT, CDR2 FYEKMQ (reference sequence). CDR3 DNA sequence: TGTGCCAGCAGCTTAGGCCCCGGGACTAGCGTGTCCTACGAGCAGTACTTC. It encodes CASSLGPGTSVSYEQYF. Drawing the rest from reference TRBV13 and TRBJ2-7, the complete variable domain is AAGVIQSPRHLIKEKRETATLKCYPIPRHDTVYWYQQGPGQDPQFLISFYEKMQSDKGSIPDRFSAQQFSDYHSELNMSSLELGDSALYFCASSLGPGTSVSYEQYFGPGTRLTVT.

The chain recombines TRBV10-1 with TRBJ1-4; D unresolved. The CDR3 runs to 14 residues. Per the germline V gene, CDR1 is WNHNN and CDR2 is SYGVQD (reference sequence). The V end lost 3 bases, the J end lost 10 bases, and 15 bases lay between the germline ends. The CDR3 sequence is CASSDIRHRGKLFF. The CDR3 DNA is TGCGCCAGCAGTGACATCAGGCACCGGGGAAAACTGTTTTTT.

The CDR3 spells CSVEDSLAGVYNEQFF. The CDR3 DNA is TGCAGCGTTGAAGATTCACTAGCGGGAGTCTACAATGAGCAGTTCTTC. J is TRBJ2-1 and V is TRBV29-1; 11 bases are a match to TRBD2. Germline loops: CDR1 SQVTM, CDR2 ANQGSEA. The CDR3 totals 16 residues. With V trimmed by 0 bases and J by 3 bases, 4 bases remained unmatched.

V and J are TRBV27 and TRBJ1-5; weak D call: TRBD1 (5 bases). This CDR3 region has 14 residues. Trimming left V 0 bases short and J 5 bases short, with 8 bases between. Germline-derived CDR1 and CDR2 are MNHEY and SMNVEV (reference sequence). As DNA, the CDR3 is TGTGCCAGCAGTTTATCGTGGGGGGATCAGCCCCAGCATTTT. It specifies CASSLSWGDQPQHF.

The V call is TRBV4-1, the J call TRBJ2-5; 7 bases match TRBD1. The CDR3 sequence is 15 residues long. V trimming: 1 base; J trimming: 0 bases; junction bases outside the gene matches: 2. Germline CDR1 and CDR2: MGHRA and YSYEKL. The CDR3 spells CASSQADRDQETQYF. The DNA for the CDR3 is TGCGCCAGCAGCCAAGCCGACAGGGACCAAGAGACCCAGTACTTC.

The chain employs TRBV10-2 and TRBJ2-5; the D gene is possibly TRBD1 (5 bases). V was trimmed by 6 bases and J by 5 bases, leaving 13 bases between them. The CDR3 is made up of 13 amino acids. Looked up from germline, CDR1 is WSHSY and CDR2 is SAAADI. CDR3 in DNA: TGCGCCAGCAGGGGCCCAGGGCGGGAGACCCAGTACTTC. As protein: CASRGPGRETQYF.

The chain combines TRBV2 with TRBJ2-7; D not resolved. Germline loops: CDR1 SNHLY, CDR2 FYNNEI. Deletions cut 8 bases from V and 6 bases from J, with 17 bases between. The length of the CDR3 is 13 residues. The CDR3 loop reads CASSPYEASEQYF. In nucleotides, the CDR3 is TGTGCCAGCTCCCCCTACGAGGCGAGCGAGCAGTACTTC.

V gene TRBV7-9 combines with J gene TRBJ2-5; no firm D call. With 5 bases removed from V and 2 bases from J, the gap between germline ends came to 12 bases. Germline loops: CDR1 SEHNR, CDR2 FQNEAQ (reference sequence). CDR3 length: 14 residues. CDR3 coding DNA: TGTGCCAGCAGCGACCTAGAGGTACAAGAGACCCAGTACTTC. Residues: CASSDLEVQETQYF. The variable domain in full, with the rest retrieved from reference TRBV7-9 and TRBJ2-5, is DTGVSQNPRHKITKRGQNVTFRCDPISEHNRLYWYRQTLGQGPEFLTYFQNEAQLEKSRLLSDRFSAERPKGSFSTLEIQRTEQGDSAMYLCASSDLEVQETQYFGPGTRLLVL.

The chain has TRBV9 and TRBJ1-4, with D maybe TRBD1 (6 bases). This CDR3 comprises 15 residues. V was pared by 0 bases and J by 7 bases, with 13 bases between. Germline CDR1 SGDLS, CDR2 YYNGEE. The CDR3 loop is CASSVDGGRVEKLFF. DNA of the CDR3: TGTGCCAGCAGCGTAGATGGGGGGCGCGTTGAAAAACTGTTTTTT.

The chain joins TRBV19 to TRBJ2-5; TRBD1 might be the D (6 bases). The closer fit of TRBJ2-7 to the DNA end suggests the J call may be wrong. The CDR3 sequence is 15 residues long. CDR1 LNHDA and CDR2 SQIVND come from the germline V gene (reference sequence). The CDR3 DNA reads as TGTGCCAGTAATGCGGCAACAGGGAGCTCCTACGAGCAGTACTTC. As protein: CASNAATGSSYEQYF.

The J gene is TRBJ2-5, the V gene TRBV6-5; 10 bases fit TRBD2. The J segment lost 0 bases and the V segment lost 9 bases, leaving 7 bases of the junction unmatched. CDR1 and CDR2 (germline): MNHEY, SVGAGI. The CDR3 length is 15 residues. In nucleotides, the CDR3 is TGTGCCAGTCGAACAGCGGGAGGGGACCAAGAGACCCAGTACTTC. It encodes CASRTAGGDQETQYF.

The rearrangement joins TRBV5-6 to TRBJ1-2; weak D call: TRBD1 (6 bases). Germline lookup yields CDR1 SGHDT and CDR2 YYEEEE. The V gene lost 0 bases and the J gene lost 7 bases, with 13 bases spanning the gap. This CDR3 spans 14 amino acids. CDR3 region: CASSLVGGESGYTF. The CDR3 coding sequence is TGTGCCAGCAGCTTGGTCGGGGGCGAGTCTGGCTACACCTTC.

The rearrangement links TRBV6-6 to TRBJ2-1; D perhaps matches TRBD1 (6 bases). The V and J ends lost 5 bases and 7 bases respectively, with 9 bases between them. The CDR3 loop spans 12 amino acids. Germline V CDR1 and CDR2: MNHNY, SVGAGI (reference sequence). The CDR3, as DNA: TGTGCCAGCAGTAACAGGGTGAATGAGCAGTTCTTC. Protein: CASSNRVNEQFF.

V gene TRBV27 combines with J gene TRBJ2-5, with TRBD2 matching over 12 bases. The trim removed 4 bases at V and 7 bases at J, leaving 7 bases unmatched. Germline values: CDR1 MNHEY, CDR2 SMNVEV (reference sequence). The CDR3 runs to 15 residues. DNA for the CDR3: TGTGCCAGCAGTTCTAGCGGGAGGGGATGGGGGACCCAGTACTTC. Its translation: CASSSSGRGWGTQYF.

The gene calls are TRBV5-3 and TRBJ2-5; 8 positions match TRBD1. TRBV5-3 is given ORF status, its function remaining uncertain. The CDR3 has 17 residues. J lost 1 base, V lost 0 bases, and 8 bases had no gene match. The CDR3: CARSLARDRGRQETQYF. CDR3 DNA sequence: TGTGCCAGAAGCTTGGCCCGCGACAGGGGACGCCAAGAGACCCAGTACTTC.

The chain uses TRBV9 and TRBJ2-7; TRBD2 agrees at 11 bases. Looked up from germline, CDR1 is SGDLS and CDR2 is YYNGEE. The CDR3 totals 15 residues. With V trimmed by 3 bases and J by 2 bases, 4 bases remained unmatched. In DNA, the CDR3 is TGTGCCAGCAGCGCCGGGACTAGCGGAACCTACGAGCAGTACTTC. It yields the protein CASSAGTSGTYEQYF.

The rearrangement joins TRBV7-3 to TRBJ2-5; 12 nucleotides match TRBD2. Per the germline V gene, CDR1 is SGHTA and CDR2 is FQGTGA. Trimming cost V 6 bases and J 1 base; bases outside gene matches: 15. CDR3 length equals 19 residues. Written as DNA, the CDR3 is TGTGCCAGCAGACCGGCAGGACTAGCGGGGCGTTACCCCCAAGAGACCCAGTACTTC. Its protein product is CASRPAGLAGRYPQETQYF.

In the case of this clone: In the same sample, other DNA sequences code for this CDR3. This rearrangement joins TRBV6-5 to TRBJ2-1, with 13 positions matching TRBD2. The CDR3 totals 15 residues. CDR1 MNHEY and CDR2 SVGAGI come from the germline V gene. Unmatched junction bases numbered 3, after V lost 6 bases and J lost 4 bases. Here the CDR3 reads CASRRTSGSYNEQFF. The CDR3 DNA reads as TGTGCCAGCAGGAGGACTAGCGGGAGTTACAATGAGCAGTTCTTC.

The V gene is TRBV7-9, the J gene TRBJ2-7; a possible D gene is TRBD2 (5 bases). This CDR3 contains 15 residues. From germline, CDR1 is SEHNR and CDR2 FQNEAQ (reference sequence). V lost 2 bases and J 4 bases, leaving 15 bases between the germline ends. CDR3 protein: CASSLSGKRDYEQYF. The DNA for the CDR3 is TGTGCCAGCAGCTTATCCGGGAAGAGGGATTACGAGCAGTACTTC.